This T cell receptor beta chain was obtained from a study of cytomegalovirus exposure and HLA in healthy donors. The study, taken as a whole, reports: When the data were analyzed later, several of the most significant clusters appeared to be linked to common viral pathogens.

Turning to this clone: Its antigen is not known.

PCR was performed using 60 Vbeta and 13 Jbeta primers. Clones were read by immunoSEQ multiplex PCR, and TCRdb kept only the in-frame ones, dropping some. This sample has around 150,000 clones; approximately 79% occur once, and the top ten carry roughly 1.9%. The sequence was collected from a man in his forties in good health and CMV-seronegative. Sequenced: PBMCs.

The CDR3 loop reads CASSPRGVRGTGELFF. CDR3 sequence (DNA): TGTGCCAGCAGCCCTAGAGGAGTCCGGGGCACCGGGGAGCTGTTTTTT. The V gene is TRBV7-9, the J gene TRBJ2-2; weak D call: TRBD2 (5 bases). With 5 bases removed from V and 4 bases from J, the gap between germline ends came to 17 bases. Germline loops: CDR1 SEHNR, CDR2 FQNEAQ (reference sequence). This CDR3 spans 16 amino acids. The full variable domain, rest sourced from reference TRBV7-9 and TRBJ2-2, is DTGVSQNPRHKITKRGQNVTFRCDPISEHNRLYWYRQTLGQGPEFLTYFQNEAQLEKSRLLSDRFSAERPKGSFSTLEIQRTEQGDSAMYLCASSPRGVRGTGELFFGEGSRLTVL.